Here is one T cell receptor (beta chain) with its context. These data belong to a study of T cell changes during pregnancy in multiple sclerosis. The germline V gene has CDR1 SEHNR and CDR2 FQNEAQ (reference sequence). V lost 3 bases, J lost 1 base, and 9 bases lay in between. CDR3 length: 14 amino acids. This table comes from immunoSEQ multiplex PCR, and its TCRdb copy is limited to in-frame clones, with some not included. There are 60,000 to 95,000 clones in the sample; 85% to 95% occur only once, and about 0.45% lies in the top ten. The chain combines TRBV7-9 with TRBJ2-5, with D maybe TRBD1 (6 bases). The source was CD4+ T cells from peripheral blood mononuclear cells, collected before pregnancy. The TCR comes from a female donor with multiple sclerosis, enrolled in a pregnancy study. In DNA, the CDR3 is TGTGCCAGCAGCTTCGGGACACCCCAAGAGACCCAGTACTTC. It codes for CASSFGTPQETQYF.